These 20 T cell receptor beta chains came from one sample sequenced in a study of CD8+CD57+ T cells in acquired aplastic anemia. Selection for sequencing was limited to patients who had shown CD8+CD57+ cell expansion by flow cytometry. The use of genomic DNA as template underpinned the TCR beta VDJ and CDR3 profiling. TCRdb itself ran the reads through MiXCR, one entry per CDR3 protein. This sample has roughly 250,000 distinct CDR3 sequences, with roughly 82% found just once. What was sequenced was sorted CD4+, CD8+, or CD8+CD57+ T cells (not recorded which) from PBMCs. The receptors derive from a human donor with aplastic anemia.

In regard to this clonotype: One end of the junction does not line up with germline, which may come from a read error. The chain joins TRBV2 to TRBJ2-7, with D perhaps matching TRBD2 (7 bases). The DNA end is more similar to TRBJ2-1, so the J call may be wrong. Per the germline V gene, CDR1 is SNHLY and CDR2 is FYNNEI. The CDR3 is 13 amino acids. DNA for the CDR3: TGCACCGGCAGGGAGGGGGGGACCCACGAGCAGTTCTTC. Protein: CTGREGGTHEQFF.

Turning to this clonotype: One junction end disagrees with the germline gene, perhaps due to a read error. CDR3 sequence reads: CATQVNTEAFF. The CDR3 DNA reads TGTGCCACCCAGGTAAACACTGAAGCGTTCTTT. The V gene is TRBV24-1, the J gene TRBJ1-1; D is unclear. The germline V gene has CDR1 KGHDR and CDR2 SFDVKD. CDR3 length: 11 residues.

V and J are TRBV9 and TRBJ2-1; D might be TRBD2 (6 bases). V dropped 3 bases and J dropped 11 bases, with 24 bases sitting between them. Germline V CDR1 and CDR2: SGDLS, YYNGEE. This CDR3 spans 16 amino acids. The CDR3 is CASSGGDRRGGDKQFF. The CDR3, as DNA: TGTGCCAGCAGCGGGGGGGACCGACGGGGAGGAGACAAGCAGTTCTTC.

The chain links TRBV7-2 to TRBJ2-5; no firm D call. Between the trimmed V and J ends, which lost 2 bases and 13 bases, there was a span of 23 bases. This CDR3 is built from 15 residues. CDR1 SGHTA and CDR2 FQGNSA come from the germline V gene. In DNA, the CDR3 is TGTGCCAGCAGCTTAAGCGCGTCCACTGAGCAGTTCTTGTACTTC. It yields the protein CASSLSASTEQFLYF.

This chain uses TRBV10-3 with TRBJ1-5; TRBD1 matches 10 bases. The ends lost 6 bases at V and 5 bases at J; junction bases unmatched: 4. Germline assignment: CDR1 ENHRY and CDR2 SYGVKD. CDR3 length: 14 amino acids. The DNA for the CDR3 is TGTGCCATCAGGGGACAGGGGCTGTATCAGCCCCAGCATTTT. Amino acid sequence: CAIRGQGLYQPQHF.

This clonotype has only a few counts. This rearrangement joins TRBV7-8 to TRBJ2-1, with D perhaps given as TRBD1 or TRBD2 (5 bases each). Germline V gene sequence: CDR1 SGHVS, CDR2 FQNEAQ. V gave up 3 bases and J gave up 13 bases, with 25 bases separating them. This CDR3 is built from 16 residues. This CDR3 is CASSFHRDGAALSQFF. For the CDR3, the DNA is TGTGCCAGCAGCTTTCATCGAGACGGGGCAGCCCTTTCCCAGTTCTTC.

The chain employs TRBV7-8 and TRBJ2-7; no reliable D call. Between the trimmed V and J ends, which lost 6 bases and 8 bases, there was a span of 23 bases. Germline V gene data show CDR1 as SGHVS and CDR2 as FQNEAQ. The CDR3 has 15 residues. The CDR3 spells CASSVVEPLLSQQYF. CDR3 coding DNA: TGTGCCAGCAGTGTAGTAGAACCCCTACTCTCGCAGCAGTACTTC.

Of note for this clonotype: An end of the junction differs from the germline gene, which may be a read error. The chain combines TRBV5-4 with TRBJ2-7; unclear D gene. The CDR3 length is 15 residues. Germline V gene lookup returns CDR1 SGHNT and CDR2 YYREEE (reference sequence). CDR3 sequence: CASSFITAITYSSGF. DNA of the CDR3: TGTGCCAGCAGCTTTATTACGGCAATCACCTATTCTTCGGGCTTC.

Remarks on this clonotype: The junction differs from germline at one of its ends, possibly a read error. The chain joins TRBV10-3 to TRBJ2-1, with a possible D match to TRBD2 (5 bases). The CDR3 runs 15 residues. The germline gives CDR1 ENHRY, CDR2 SYGVKD. CDR3 sequence reads: CASSVDEGSYNEQFF. The DNA for the CDR3 is TGTGCCAGCAGTGTTGACGAGGGCTCCTACAATGAGCAGTTCTTC.

This clonotype was detected ten times or more. The chain uses TRBV11-3 and TRBJ2-3; D possibly corresponds to TRBD1 (5 bases). The germline V gene has CDR1 SGHNT and CDR2 YENEEA. V was trimmed by 8 bases and J by 3 bases, leaving 12 bases between them. The CDR3 is 13 amino acids. The CDR3 region is CASGLGVTDTQYF. DNA of the CDR3: TGTGCCAGCGGGTTAGGGGTGACAGATACGCAGTATTTT.

The table lists this clonotype with a few counts. The chain has TRBV9 and TRBJ2-5, with 7 bases aligning to TRBD1. CDR3 length: 15 residues. V dropped 3 bases and J dropped 11; count of bases not matched to a gene: 16. Germline lookup yields CDR1 SGDLS and CDR2 YYNGEE. In DNA form, the CDR3 reads TGTGCCAGCAGCGCTGGGGGACAGAGCACAGATACGCAGTACTTC. It translates to CASSAGGQSTDTQYF.

The CDR3 reads CASSLEVPDTDTQYF. CDR3 nucleotide sequence: TGTGCCAGCAGCTTAGAGGTGCCAGACACAGATACGCAGTATTTT. The chain has TRBV7-8 and TRBJ2-3; D is ambiguous. The germline V and J ends were trimmed by 1 base and 2 bases, with 10 bases remaining between them. This CDR3 has 15 residues. CDR1 and CDR2 from the germline V gene are SGHVS and FQNEAQ.

Turning to this clonotype: This CDR3 is missing its conserved last phenylalanine or tryptophan, likely due to a read error. No DNA is shown, since the ends of the CDR3 on it are uncertain; the CDR3 is the one TCRdb lists. The chain links TRBV7-9 to TRBJ2-4; the table gives TRBD2 as D, unverified against the DNA. The CDR3 is 12 amino acids long, termini counted. Germline CDR1 SEHNR, CDR2 FQNEAQ (reference sequence). The CDR3 here is CASSGAGKARDI.

A remark on this clonotype: Since the CDR3 does not end with the conserved phenylalanine or tryptophan, this likely comes from a read error. V is TRBV15 and J is TRBJ2-6; 7 positions match TRBD2. This CDR3 is built from 16 residues. Germline V gene data show CDR1 as LNHNV and CDR2 as YYDKDF (reference sequence). The CDR3 DNA reads TGTGCCAGCAGCATAGCGGGTAGCTACGGGGCCAACGTCCTGACTCCC. As protein: CASSIAGSYGANVLTP.

Points on this clonotype: One junction end does not reproduce the germline sequence, and a read error may be involved. This chain joins TRBV9 and TRBJ2-3; TRBD2 matches at 7 bases. Germline V gene lookup returns CDR1 SGDLS and CDR2 YYNGEE. There are 14 residues in the CDR3. The CDR3 DNA sequence: TGTGCCAGCAGCGTAGCGGGAGGTCGCACTACGAAGTATTTT. Translation: CASSVAGGRTTKYF.

This clonotype was picked up one time. This CDR3 fails to terminate in the conserved phenylalanine or tryptophan, so it likely reflects a read error. The DNA is omitted, as the CDR3 cannot be located on it reliably, and the CDR3 follows TCRdb's listing. V and J are TRBV7-3 and TRBJ2-3; the table's D call, TRBD1, has no DNA check behind it. The CDR3 is 13 amino acids in total, end residues counted. Germline V gene sequence: CDR1 SGHTA, CDR2 FQGTGA. CDR3 sequence reads: CASGPGGTETEYL.

This clonotype was seen just once. The conserved phenylalanine or tryptophan normally closing the CDR3 is absent here, so this likely arose from a read error. No DNA is shown, since the ends of the CDR3 on it are uncertain; the CDR3 is the one TCRdb lists. The chain joins TRBV7-7 to TRBJ2-3; the listed D gene, TRBD1, was not tested against the DNA. The CDR3 has 13 amino acids, counting both end residues. Germline V gene lookup returns CDR1 SSHAT and CDR2 FNYEAQ (reference sequence). CDR3 in amino acids: CSPRIRASTPKHS.

The chain recombines TRBV10-3 with TRBJ1-4; no clear D. Looked up from germline, CDR1 is ENHRY and CDR2 is SYGVKD. CDR3 length: 17 amino acids. Trimming cost V 0 bases and J 7 bases, with 18 bases left between them. CDR3 amino acids: CAISESSGEQMGEKLFF. The CDR3 DNA reads as TGTGCCATCAGTGAGTCTTCAGGAGAACAGATGGGTGAAAAACTGTTTTTT.

The J gene is TRBJ2-5, the V gene TRBV11-3, with D possibly matching TRBD1 (6 bases). CDR1 and CDR2 from the germline V gene are SGHNT and YENEEA. CDR3 length: 14 amino acids. The ends were cut back, 5 bases at V and 4 bases at J, with 14 bases in the middle. In DNA form, the CDR3 reads TGTGCCAGCAGCAGAGATCTGACAGGAGAGACCCAGTACTTC. It specifies CASSRDLTGETQYF.

Remarks on this clonotype: At one end the junction does not follow the germline gene, possibly because of a read error. The chain employs TRBV2 and TRBJ1-2; possible D gene TRBD1, 5 bases. This CDR3 contains 13 residues. Germline values: CDR1 SNHLY, CDR2 FYNNEI. The CDR3 DNA follows: TGCGCCAGCAGGGACGGCCTCACAGATGGCTACAACTTC. Amino acids: CASRDGLTDGYNF.